This entry concerns a single T cell receptor (beta chain). This CDR3 spans 13 amino acids. Trimming took 2 bases from V and 6 from J, leaving 11 bases between them. Germline V lookup: CDR1 KGHSY, CDR2 FQNENV. This sample is part of a study of immune cell composition in non-small cell lung cancer. Produced via immunoSEQ multiplex PCR; TCRdb's table is partial and in-frame only. The sample consists of thousands of clones, 75% to 80% of them appearing once. Material: lung tumor tissue. The clonotype comes from a human donor with non-small cell lung cancer. This chain uses TRBV16 with TRBJ2-7; D perhaps matches TRBD2 (5 bases). The CDR3 nucleotides read TGTGCCAGCAGCCAAGGTGCCGCGGGCGAGCAGTACTTC. Amino acids: CASSQGAAGEQYF.